One and the same sample provided the 2 T cell receptor beta chains below, sequenced in a study of spatial heterogeneity in lung cancer. TCRdb reprocessed the 5' RACE reads via MiXCR and lists one record per CDR3 protein. The table has roughly 48,000 distinct CDR3 sequences, roughly 5% seen once; the top ten hold roughly 11%. Noted time point: sample taken at primary tumor resection. Whole RNA obtained from tumor, nontumor lung or frozen PBMC underwent sequencing without sorting. Material: PBMCs, obtained at surgery. Every receptor here comes from a male donor with early-stage non-small cell lung cancer.

In its sample, this clonotype was seen many times. The chain combines TRBV11-2 with TRBJ2-1, with 7 bases matching TRBD2. The CDR3 is 14 residues long. CDR1 is SGHAT, CDR2 FQNNGV, per germline. The trim removed 5 bases at V and 7 bases at J, leaving 8 bases unmatched. CDR3 sequence reads: CASSARGSGNEQFF. The CDR3 nucleotides read TGTGCCAGCAGCGCCCGCGGGAGCGGGAATGAGCAGTTCTTC. Variable domain in full (rest from reference TRBV11-2 and TRBJ2-1): EAGVAQSPRYKIIEKRQSVAFWCNPISGHATLYWYQQILGQGPKLLIQFQNNGVVDDSQLPKDRFSAERLKGVDSTLKIQPAKLEDSAVYLCASSARGSGNEQFFGPGTRLTVL.

The chain is built from TRBV3-1 and TRBJ2-2; possibly TRBD1 for D (5 bases). Germline CDR1 LGHDT, CDR2 YNNKEL (reference sequence). The CDR3 has 15 residues. The V end was cut by 1 base, the J end by 7 bases, with 13 bases between. DNA of the CDR3: TGTGCCAGCAGCCAAGGGTCCAGGGCTAACGGGGAGCTGTTTTTT. It codes for CASSQGSRANGELFF.